Here is one T cell receptor beta chain with its context. This clonotype occurred a few times. What this receptor recognizes is not known. Nothing much larger sits one base from this clone, and base qualities are not available. The data are from a study of T-cell reconstitution after alpha-beta-depleted transplantation in children (TCRdb year 2016). Broadly, across the study: T-cell immune reconstitution after TCRalphabeta/CD19-depleted allogeneic hematopoietic cell transplantation in children was quantitatively tracked in the study by means of TCR repertoire profiling.

Here is what the overall study found, with its caveats: The apparently early recovery of alphabetaT-cell counts about two months after transplant reportedly depended on only several hundred rapidly expanded clones that came from non-depleted graft cells. The high TCRbeta diversity at day 60 in some patients was ascribed to recipient T cells and intrathymic progenitors that had survived conditioning. Over subsequent months, a decline in hyperexpanded clone frequencies was noted, and after one year, T-cell counts and TCRbeta diversity were mostly ascribed to newly produced T cells.

V and J lose 0 bases and 0 bases, and a span of 27 bases separates them. Spanning cysteine to phenylalanine, the CDR3 consists of 22 amino acids. Only the CDR3 portion is preserved as DNA: 66 bases, with reading frame beginning at the first base. The germline V gene specifies MNHEY as CDR1 and SVGEGT as CDR2. According to the study, the label for this sample's treatment or condition signals: allogeneic hematopoietic cell transplantation with graft depleted of TCRalphabeta T cells and CD19 B cells. TCRalphabeta/CD19-depleted allogeneic hematopoietic cell grafts were given to the transplant recipients, all of whom were children. The library relied on PCR. Sequenced on an Illumina HiSeq 2500. Molecular barcoding was employed in the preparation of TCR libraries, with unique molecular identifiers being used to normalize TCRbeta repertoire quantification. Starting from the raw public reads, TCRdb applied fastp trimming at Q25, assembled clones with MiXCR and retained in-frame beta chains. Identical CDR3 proteins give one entry, which carries the most common genes and DNA. Here the sample has more than 500,000 distinct CDR3 sequences; 11% occur a single time. Of the sample, around 13% falls within the top ten clones.

The chain uses TRBV6-2 or TRBV6-3 and TRBJ1-5; too little of a D gene remains to name it. Here the sequenced sample was PBMCs, mostly from graft donor cells, taken 180 days after TCRalphabeta/CD19-depleted stem cell transplant. The TCR sequence derives from a female patient between 2 and 15 years old who had a stem cell transplant for aplastic anemia, so the T cells may come from the graft donor. The CDR3 is CASSYSSAVLPAGHYSNQPQHF. The sequenced DNA: TGTGCCAGCAGTTACTCGTCTGCAGTCCTACCAGCAGGTCACTATAGCAATCAGCCCCAGCATTTT.